This is a list of T cell receptor beta chains from one sample in a study of a mutant IDH1 vaccine in newly diagnosed glioma. Data came from immunoSEQ multiplex PCR; TCRdb stores just in-frame clones and leaves some out. The sample carries 35,000 to 50,000 clones, about 83% recorded once. No antigens are known for them. The source was PBMCs, collected from a glioma patient whose treatment included an IDH1 peptide vaccine. These receptors came from a woman aged 50 to 60 with glioma. CDR3s include the opening cysteine and the closing phenylalanine or tryptophan. A D gene is named only where the DNA matches it firmly. Size is omitted from some rows. Given values are once, few, many or a class for expanded clones.

V gene	D gene	J gene	clone size	CDR3 DNA	CDR3 protein
TRBV7-4	NA	TRBJ1-5	NA	TGTGCCAGCAGCTTACCAGTAAGGTGGCACCTTAGCAATCAGCCCCAGCATTTT	CASSLPVRWHLSNQPQHF
TRBV7-3	NA	TRBJ1-1	NA	TGTGCCAGCAGCCTCGGGGGTCGGACTGAAGCTTTCTTT	CASSLGGRTEAFF
TRBV6-5	NA	TRBJ1-2	NA	TGTGCCAGCACCACGGACGGATCGAAGGGTGGCTACACCTTC	CASTTDGSKGGYTF
TRBV2	TRBD1	TRBJ2-7	few	TGTGCCAGCAGTTATAGGACAGGGAGCTACGAGCAGTACTTC	CASSYRTGSYEQYF
TRBV19	TRBD1	TRBJ2-7	NA	TGTGCCAGTAGCCCTTCGCGACAGGGGGCCCAGTACTTC	CASSPSRQGAQYF
TRBV7-6	TRBD2	TRBJ2-2	NA	TGTGCCAGCAGCGCCCTAGCGGGGGGAAACACCGGGGAGCTGTTTTTT	CASSALAGGNTGELFF
TRBV9	NA	TRBJ2-5	NA	TGTGCCAGCAGCCCTCCTGTCGGTAGCGGTCTCAAGGGAGAGACCCAGTACTTC	CASSPPVGSGLKGETQYF
TRBV18	TRBD1	TRBJ1-2	NA	TGTGCCAGCTCACCTAATACCGGGACAGGGGGCTACACCTTC	CASSPNTGTGGYTF
TRBV5-1	TRBD1	TRBJ1-2	NA	TGCGCCAGCAGCCCAGGGACAGAAACTAACTATGGCTACACCTTC	CASSPGTETNYGYTF
TRBV6-5	NA	TRBJ1-1	once	TGTGCCAGCAGTCTGTCGGGGGTGGAAACTGAAGCTTTCTTT	CASSLSGVETEAFF
TRBV9	NA	TRBJ2-3	NA	TGTGCCAGCAGATCGGGACTCAGCACAGATACGCAGTATTTT	CASRSGLSTDTQYF
TRBV5-6	NA	TRBJ1-1	NA	TGTGCCAGCAGCTTCAGGACGGCCATGAACACTGAAGCTTTCTTT	CASSFRTAMNTEAFF
TRBV7-9	NA	TRBJ2-3	NA	TGTGCCAGCAGCCGCAGGGAGAGTACGCAGTATTTT	CASSRRESTQYF
TRBV6-5	NA	TRBJ2-3	once	TGTGCCAGCAGTCGGGGCCCCACAGATACGCAGTATTTT	CASSRGPTDTQYF
TRBV11-2	NA	TRBJ2-1	NA	TGTGCCAGCAGCTTAGATAAGGGGACCCACAATGAGCAGTTCTTC	CASSLDKGTHNEQFF
TRBV5-4	NA	TRBJ1-2	NA	TGTGCCAGCAGCTTGCGCTTTTCCTATGGCTACACCTTC	CASSLRFSYGYTF
TRBV6-1	NA	TRBJ1-6	NA	TGTGCCAGCAGTGAGGCGGCATGGAATTCACCCCTCCACTTT	CASSEAAWNSPLHF
TRBV7-9	NA	TRBJ1-2	once	TGTGCCAGCAGCTCAGAGGGCGGGAACTATGGCTACACCTTC	CASSSEGGNYGYTF
TRBV10-3	TRBD1	TRBJ2-6	NA	TGTGCCATCAACAACTCGACAGGGTCCGGGGCCAACGTCCTGACTTTC	CAINNSTGSGANVLTF
TRBV11-2	NA	TRBJ2-2	NA	TGTGCCAGCAGCTTAGACAGTTGGGGTTCGAACACCGGGGAGCTGTTTTTT	CASSLDSWGSNTGELFF
TRBV6-1	NA	TRBJ1-2	few	TGTGCCAGCACCCCTGGGATCCAGGGCTACACCTTC	CASTPGIQGYTF
TRBV2	TRBD1	TRBJ2-1	NA	TGTGCCAGCAGCCCCCAGGGGGTATCCAATGAGCAGTTCTTC	CASSPQGVSNEQFF
TRBV7-2	NA	TRBJ1-5	NA	TGTGCCAGCAGCTTAGATACTTCCCGGAATCGGCCCCAGCATTTT	CASSLDTSRNRPQHF
TRBV27	NA	TRBJ1-2	NA	TGTGCCAGCAGTTTCTCAGGGTGGGGCTATGGCTACACCTTC	CASSFSGWGYGYTF
TRBV7-8	NA	TRBJ1-5	NA	TGTGCCAGCAGCCCATTAGGGGGGCATGGAGAGCCCCAGCATTTT	CASSPLGGHGEPQHF
TRBV18	NA	TRBJ2-7	NA	TGTGCCAGCTCACCACAAAAGGGGCCCTACGAGCAGTACTTC	CASSPQKGPYEQYF
TRBV9	TRBD1	TRBJ1-6	NA	TGTGCCAGCAGCGGCCCGGGACAGGGAGATAATTCACCCCTCCACTTT	CASSGPGQGDNSPLHF
TRBV5-1	NA	TRBJ1-5	NA	TGCGCCAGCAGCTTGGGGAGCAATCAGCCCCAGCATTTT	CASSLGSNQPQHF
TRBV20-1	NA	TRBJ2-7	NA	TGCAGTGCGGCCGAATCCTACGAGCAGTACTTC	CSAAESYEQYF
TRBV9	TRBD2	TRBJ2-5	once	TGTGCCAGCAGCCACAGCGGGGGGGCCAGGGAGACCCAGTACTTC	CASSHSGGARETQYF
TRBV7-9	TRBD2	TRBJ2-7	NA	TGTGCCAGCAGCACACTAGCGGGGCTTGTGCAGTACTTC	CASSTLAGLVQYF
TRBV4-2	NA	TRBJ2-3	NA	TGTGCCAGCAGCCAGACCGCCCAGGCTCGGGATACGCAGTATTTT	CASSQTAQARDTQYF
TRBV5-1	NA	TRBJ2-1	once	TGCGCCAGCAGCCCCGTAACAGGATACAATGAGCAGTTCTTC	CASSPVTGYNEQFF
TRBV2	NA	TRBJ1-1	NA	TGTGCCAGCGGGTCGCCAGCTTTCTTT	CASGSPAFF
TRBV5-1	NA	TRBJ2-1	NA	TGCGCCAGCAGCTTGAATATCCGAGGGGGGGATGAGCAGTTCTTC	CASSLNIRGGDEQFF
TRBV19	NA	TRBJ2-7	NA	TGTGCCACCTCACATAGAGGGGGTGGAAAACCCTACGAGCAGTACTTC	CATSHRGGGKPYEQYF